This entry features one T cell receptor (beta chain) sequence. Its antigen is not known. This specimen belongs to a study of cytomegalovirus exposure and HLA in healthy donors. Study-level information: The same platform used for the approximately 670 first-cohort repertoires was also used for the 90 to 150 validation repertoires, as a later analysis reported.

Findings and caveats of the study: The study found most TCR sequences rare, yet found some public TCRs in many donors.

Unmatched junction bases numbered 6, after V lost 6 bases and J lost 0 bases. The CDR3 is 16 residues long. Germline V CDR1 and CDR2: MNHEY, SMNVEV (reference sequence). The data were produced by immunoSEQ multiplex PCR, yet TCRdb's version contains in-frame clones alone and is incomplete. The sample yields 120,000 or so clones, around nine tenths seen once. The TCR comes from a woman aged 18-35 years in good health and CMV-seronegative. The V call is TRBV27, the J call TRBJ1-4; 8 nucleotides agree with TRBD1. The sequenced sample consisted of PBMCs. For the CDR3, the DNA is TGTGCCAGCAGAACCGAACAGGGGGCAACTAATGAAAAACTGTTTTTT. It encodes CASRTEQGATNEKLFF.